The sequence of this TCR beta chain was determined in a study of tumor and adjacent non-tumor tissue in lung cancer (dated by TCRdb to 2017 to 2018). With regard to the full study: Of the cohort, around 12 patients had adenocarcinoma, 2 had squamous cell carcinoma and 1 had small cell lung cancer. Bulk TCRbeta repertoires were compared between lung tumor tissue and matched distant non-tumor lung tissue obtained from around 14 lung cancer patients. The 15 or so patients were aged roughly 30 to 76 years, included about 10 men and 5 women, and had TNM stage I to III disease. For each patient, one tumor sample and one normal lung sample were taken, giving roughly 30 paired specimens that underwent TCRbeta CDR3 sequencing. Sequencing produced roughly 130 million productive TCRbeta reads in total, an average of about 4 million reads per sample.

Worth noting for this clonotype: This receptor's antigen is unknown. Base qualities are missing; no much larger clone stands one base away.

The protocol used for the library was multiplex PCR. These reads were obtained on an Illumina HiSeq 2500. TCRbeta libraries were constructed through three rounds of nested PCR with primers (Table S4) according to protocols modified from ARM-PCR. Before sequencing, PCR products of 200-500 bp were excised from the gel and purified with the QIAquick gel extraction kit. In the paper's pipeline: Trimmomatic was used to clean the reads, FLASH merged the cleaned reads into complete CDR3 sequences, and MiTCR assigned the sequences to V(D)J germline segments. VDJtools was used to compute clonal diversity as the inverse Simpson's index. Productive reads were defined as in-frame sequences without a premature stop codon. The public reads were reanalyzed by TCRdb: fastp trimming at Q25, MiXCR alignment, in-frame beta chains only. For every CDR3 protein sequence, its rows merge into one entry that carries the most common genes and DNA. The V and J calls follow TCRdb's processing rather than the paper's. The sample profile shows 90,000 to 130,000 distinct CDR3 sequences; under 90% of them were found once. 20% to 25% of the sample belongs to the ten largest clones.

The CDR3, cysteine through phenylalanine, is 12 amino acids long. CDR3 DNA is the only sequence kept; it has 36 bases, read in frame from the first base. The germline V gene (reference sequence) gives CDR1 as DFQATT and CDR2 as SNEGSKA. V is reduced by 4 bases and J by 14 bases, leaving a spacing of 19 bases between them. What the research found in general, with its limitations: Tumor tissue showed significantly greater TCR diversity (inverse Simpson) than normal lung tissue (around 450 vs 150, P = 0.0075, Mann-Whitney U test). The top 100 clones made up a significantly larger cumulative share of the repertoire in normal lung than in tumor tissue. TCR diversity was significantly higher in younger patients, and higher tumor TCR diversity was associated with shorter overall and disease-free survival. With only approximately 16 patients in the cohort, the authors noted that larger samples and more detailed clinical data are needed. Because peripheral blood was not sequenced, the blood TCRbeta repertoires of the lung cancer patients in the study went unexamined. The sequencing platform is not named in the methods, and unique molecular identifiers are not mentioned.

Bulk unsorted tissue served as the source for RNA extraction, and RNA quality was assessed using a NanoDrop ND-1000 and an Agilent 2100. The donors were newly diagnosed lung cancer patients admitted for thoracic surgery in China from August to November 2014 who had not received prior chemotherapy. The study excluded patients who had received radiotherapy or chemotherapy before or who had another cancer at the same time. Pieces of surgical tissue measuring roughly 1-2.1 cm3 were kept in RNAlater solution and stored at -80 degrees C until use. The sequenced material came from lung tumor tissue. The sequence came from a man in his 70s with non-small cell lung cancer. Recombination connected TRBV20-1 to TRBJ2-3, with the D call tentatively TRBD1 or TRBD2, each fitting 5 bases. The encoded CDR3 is CSATREWDTWYF. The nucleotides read TGCAGTGCTACCAGGGAGTGGGATACGTGGTATTTT.